A selection of T cell receptor beta chains follows, all from one sample in a study of blood T cell repertoires in COVID-19. Sequencing was performed with immunoSEQ multiplex PCR; in TCRdb, only in-frame clones are kept and a portion is missing. The sample has 150,000 to 160,000 clones, approximately 80% seen once. The source material was peripheral blood. The receptor set was obtained from a woman aged 55-70 years with acute or convalescent COVID-19. The CDR3 runs from the conserved cysteine through the conserved F or W. Fields, in order: clone size, V gene, J gene, CDR3 length, D gene, CDR3 DNA, CDR3 protein. A D gene is named only where the DNA matches it firmly. Clone sizes are given selectively: once, few, many, or a class where the clone is expanded.

abundance: .
v_gene: TRBV7-3
j_gene: TRBJ2-2
len: 15
d_gene: .
CDR3nt: TGTGCCAGCAGCACCGGGCCCGCGGGCACCGGGGAGCTGTTTTTT
CDR3aa: CASSTGPAGTGELFF

abundance: .
v_gene: TRBV6-5
j_gene: TRBJ2-7
len: 14
d_gene: TRBD1
CDR3nt: TGTGCCAGCAGTTACGGCGACAGGGGGCAAGAGCAGTACTTC
CDR3aa: CASSYGDRGQEQYF

abundance: .
v_gene: TRBV5-6
j_gene: TRBJ1-1
len: 14
d_gene: .
CDR3nt: TGTGCCAGCAAACGGTATAACGGGAACACTGAAGCTTTCTTT
CDR3aa: CASKRYNGNTEAFF

abundance: .
v_gene: TRBV7-8
j_gene: TRBJ1-2
len: 13
d_gene: .
CDR3nt: TGTGCCAGCAGCCCTCATTCTCGGGGGGGCTACACCTTC
CDR3aa: CASSPHSRGGYTF

abundance: .
v_gene: TRBV18
j_gene: TRBJ1-6
len: 16
d_gene: .
CDR3nt: TGTGCCAGCTCACCCCTTTCGGGTCCTGCCGATTCACCCCTCCACTTT
CDR3aa: CASSPLSGPADSPLHF

abundance: .
v_gene: TRBV27
j_gene: TRBJ1-1
len: 13
d_gene: .
CDR3nt: TGTGCCAGCAGTTTTCCAGGGAACACTGAAGCTTTCTTT
CDR3aa: CASSFPGNTEAFF

abundance: few
v_gene: TRBV18
j_gene: TRBJ1-6
len: 16
d_gene: TRBD1
CDR3nt: TGTGCCAGCTCAACGACAGGGGGGGATGATAATTCACCCCTCCACTTT
CDR3aa: CASSTTGGDDNSPLHF

abundance: .
v_gene: TRBV21-1
j_gene: TRBJ1-5
len: 16
d_gene: .
CDR3nt: TGTGCCAGCAGCAAGGGGCTGGATCAGGGTGGTCAGCCCCAGCATTTT
CDR3aa: CASSKGLDQGGQPQHF

abundance: .
v_gene: TRBV5-1
j_gene: TRBJ1-4
len: 15
d_gene: .
CDR3nt: TGCGCCAGCAGGGAGCGGGGCAGGGTGGACGAAAAACTGTTTTTT
CDR3aa: CASRERGRVDEKLFF

abundance: .
v_gene: TRBV7-8
j_gene: TRBJ2-2
len: 15
d_gene: TRBD1
CDR3nt: TGTGCCAGCAGCGCACAGGGGCGGTTCACCGGGGAGCTGTTTTTT
CDR3aa: CASSAQGRFTGELFF

abundance: .
v_gene: TRBV6-4
j_gene: TRBJ2-3
len: 13
d_gene: .
CDR3nt: TGTGCCAGCAGTTTCCGGGACAAAGATACGCAGTATTTT
CDR3aa: CASSFRDKDTQYF

abundance: few
v_gene: TRBV10-1
j_gene: TRBJ2-2
len: 13
d_gene: .
CDR3nt: TGCGCCAGCAGCTCACAGATAGCGGGGGAGCTGTTTTTT
CDR3aa: CASSSQIAGELFF

abundance: .
v_gene: TRBV5-1
j_gene: TRBJ1-1
len: 15
d_gene: .
CDR3nt: TGCGCCAGCAGCCCGCTGGGGGGGAGCCCCACTGAAGCTTTCTTT
CDR3aa: CASSPLGGSPTEAFF